The T cell receptor (beta chain) described here comes from a study of T-cell memory formation after mild COVID-19. Study-level background: Largely donor-specific sequence clusters came from a couple of donors.

TCRdb re-analysed the 5' RACE reads in MiXCR, keeping a single row per CDR3 protein. The sample carries tens of thousands of distinct CDR3 sequences, 5.5% to 7.5% recorded once. Trimming removed 5 bases from V and 6 bases from J; junction bases left unmatched: 10. CDR1 MDHEN and CDR2 SYDVKM come from the germline V gene. CDR3 length equals 17 residues. This clonotype was seen ten or more times. Its antigen is undetermined. Overall study findings and caveats: The SARS-CoV-2 specificity of second-wave clones reaching peak at day 37 remained unverified.

The sequence was collected from a man between 18 and 29 years old who had mild COVID-19 (a few samples of this study predate the infection). Cell type and time point are not known. The J gene is TRBJ2-3, the V gene TRBV28, with 14 bases lining up with TRBD2. Sequencing input: PBMCs or a T cell subset sorted from them (not recorded which). This CDR3 is CASSSGLAGGFKDTQYF. The CDR3 DNA reads as TGTGCCAGCAGTAGCGGACTAGCGGGGGGTTTCAAGGATACGCAGTATTTT.